Each of the 15 T cell receptor beta chains below was sequenced from the same sample in a study of blood T cell repertoires in COVID-19. The repertoire was sequenced with immunoSEQ multiplex PCR; TCRdb's copy has only in-frame clones and lacks some. The sample records approximately 220,000 clones, roughly 85% being singletons. The sample taken for sequencing was PBMCs or T cells enriched from blood (not recorded which). The receptors derive from a woman aged 40 to 50 with acute COVID-19.

The genes are TRBV10-3 and TRBJ2-2; D may be TRBD1 (5 bases). Trimming took 6 bases from V and 0 from J, leaving 8 bases between them. CDR3 length: 14 amino acids. Per the germline V gene, CDR1 is ENHRY and CDR2 is SYGVKD. Here the CDR3 DNA reads TGTGCCATCAGACCAGGGTCGAACACCGGGGAGCTGTTTTTT. It translates to CAIRPGSNTGELFF.

The chain joins TRBV7-8 to TRBJ2-1; D is undetermined. Germline V CDR1 and CDR2: SGHVS, FQNEAQ. V was shortened by 5 bases and J by 0 bases, with 17 bases between the two germline ends. This CDR3 region has 17 residues. This chain's CDR3 is CASSPRFVTLSYNEQFF. The CDR3 DNA follows: TGTGCCAGCAGCCCTAGGTTTGTTACCCTCTCCTACAATGAGCAGTTCTTC. Variable domain in full (rest from reference TRBV7-8 and TRBJ2-1): GAGVSQSPRYKVAKRGQDVALRCDPISGHVSLFWYQQALGQGPEFLTYFQNEAQLDKSGLPSDRFFAERPEGSVSTLKIQRTQQEDSAVYLCASSPRFVTLSYNEQFFGPGTRLTVL.

The V and J genes are TRBV10-2 and TRBJ2-2; TRBD2 matches 11 bases. This CDR3 has 15 amino acids. Germline V CDR1 and CDR2: WSHSY, SAAADI. The V and J ends lost 4 bases and 3 bases, in that order; junction bases with no gene match: 1. The CDR3 DNA reads as TGCGCCAGCAGTGGGACTAGCGGGCACACCGGGGAGCTGTTTTTT. Translated, it gives CASSGTSGHTGELFF.

The chain uses TRBV5-4 and TRBJ1-3, with D tentatively TRBD1 (6 bases). The V end lost 3 bases, the J end lost 4 bases, and 14 bases lay between the germline ends. The CDR3 consists of 15 residues. Germline V lookup: CDR1 SGHNT, CDR2 YYREEE (reference sequence). The CDR3 spells CASSSGAPTGNTIYF. Here the CDR3 DNA reads TGTGCCAGCAGCTCAGGGGCCCCAACGGGAAACACCATATATTTT.

J is TRBJ1-1 and V is TRBV6-5; no clear D gene. In germline, CDR1 is MNHEY, CDR2 SVGAGI. The V and J ends lost 2 bases and 4 bases respectively, with 5 bases between them. The CDR3 totals 12 residues. CDR3 region: CASSYTGTEAFF. Here the CDR3 DNA reads TGTGCCAGCAGTTACACCGGCACTGAAGCTTTCTTT.

This chain links TRBV7-2 with TRBJ2-1, with D possibly matching TRBD1 (6 bases). From germline, CDR1 is SGHTA and CDR2 FQGNSA. V was cut by 2 bases and J by 9 bases, with 17 bases left in between. The CDR3 runs to 15 residues. The CDR3 spells CASSLNRVGVGEQFF. The CDR3 nucleotides are TGTGCCAGCAGCTTAAACAGGGTAGGTGTTGGTGAGCAGTTCTTC.

J is TRBJ2-3 and V is TRBV3-1 (or the pseudogene TRBV3-2); TRBD2 aligns across 9 bases. Unmatched junction bases numbered 3, after V lost 2 bases and J lost 3 bases. This CDR3 is built from 15 residues. The germline gives CDR1 LGHDT, CDR2 YNNKEL (reference sequence). The CDR3 DNA reads as TGTGCCAGCAGCCAACTAGCGGGAAGGACAGATACGCAGTATTTT. Translating it yields CASSQLAGRTDTQYF.

V and J are TRBV7-9 and TRBJ2-3, with 8 bases matching TRBD2. From germline, CDR1 is SEHNR and CDR2 FQNEAQ (reference sequence). This CDR3 is built from 16 residues. After removal of 3 bases from V and 4 bases from J, the junction contained 9 bases not matched to a gene. The CDR3 nucleotides read TGTGCCAGCAGCTTGTTTTCGGGACTAGTCGCAGATACGCAGTATTTT. Its protein product is CASSLFSGLVADTQYF.

The chain is built from TRBV19 and TRBJ2-4, with D tentatively TRBD2 (6 bases). V shed 3 bases and J shed 2 bases, with 11 bases lying between them. The CDR3 sequence is 15 residues long. From germline, CDR1 is LNHDA and CDR2 SQIVND (reference sequence). For the CDR3, the DNA is TGTGCCAGTAGTATGCGAGGGGACTCCAAAAACATTCAGTACTTC. Protein: CASSMRGDSKNIQYF.

The rearrangement joins TRBV28 to TRBJ1-5; tentative D call: TRBD1 (5 bases). CDR1 and CDR2 (germline): MDHEN, SYDVKM. This CDR3 has 14 amino acids. Trimming pared 6 bases from V and 2 bases from J, leaving 11 bases between. CDR3: CASRQLQGNQPQHF. The CDR3 DNA reads TGTGCCAGCAGACAGCTACAGGGCAATCAGCCCCAGCATTTT.

This chain connects TRBV13 to TRBJ1-1, with TRBD1 as a possible D gene (6 bases). The length of the CDR3 is 19 residues. V was shortened by 4 bases and J by 0 bases, with 24 bases between the two germline ends. The germline V gene encodes CDR1 PRHDT and CDR2 FYEKMQ (reference sequence). CDR3 sequence (DNA): TGTGCCAGCAGCTACGCAGGGAGGGGGATCCGGCAAATGAACACTGAAGCTTTCTTT. Encoded protein: CASSYAGRGIRQMNTEAFF. Variable domain in full (rest from reference TRBV13 and TRBJ1-1): AAGVIQSPRHLIKEKRETATLKCYPIPRHDTVYWYQQGPGQDPQFLISFYEKMQSDKGSIPDRFSAQQFSDYHSELNMSSLELGDSALYFCASSYAGRGIRQMNTEAFFGQGTRLTVV.

J is TRBJ2-1 and V is TRBV5-1; TRBD1 aligns across 7 bases. CDR3 length equals 14 residues. The V segment lost 4 bases and the J segment 4 bases; nucleotides outside the gene matches: 5. The V gene's germline CDR1 is SGHRS and CDR2 YFSETQ. This chain's CDR3 is CASSPGTDYNEQFF. The CDR3 region has the DNA TGCGCCAGCAGCCCCGGGACAGATTACAATGAGCAGTTCTTC.

The V and J genes are TRBV10-2 and TRBJ2-3; 9 positions agree with TRBD1. V dropped 3 bases and J dropped 6; count of bases not matched to a gene: 10. The CDR3 contains 16 residues. Germline-derived CDR1 and CDR2 are WSHSY and SAAADI. The chain's CDR3 is CASSELVDRGKDTQYF. The CDR3 nucleotides read TGCGCCAGCAGTGAACTCGTGGACAGGGGAAAGGATACGCAGTATTTT.

V gene TRBV5-1 combines with J gene TRBJ2-3, with 7 bases fitting TRBD1. The J segment lost 1 base and the V segment lost 6 bases, leaving 8 bases of the junction unmatched. Looked up from germline, CDR1 is SGHRS and CDR2 is YFSETQ. This CDR3 contains 15 residues. The CDR3 sequence is CASTWKGAGTDTQYF. CDR3 bases: TGCGCCAGCACCTGGAAGGGGGCCGGCACAGATACGCAGTATTTT.

V gene TRBV27 combines with J gene TRBJ2-7, with D tentatively TRBD1 (5 bases). Trimming cost V 6 bases and J 1 base, with 10 bases left between them. Germline loops: CDR1 MNHEY, CDR2 SMNVEV (reference sequence). There are 13 residues in the CDR3. This chain's CDR3 is CASSLQVSYEQYF. The CDR3 coding sequence is TGTGCCAGCAGCCTACAGGTATCCTACGAGCAGTACTTC.